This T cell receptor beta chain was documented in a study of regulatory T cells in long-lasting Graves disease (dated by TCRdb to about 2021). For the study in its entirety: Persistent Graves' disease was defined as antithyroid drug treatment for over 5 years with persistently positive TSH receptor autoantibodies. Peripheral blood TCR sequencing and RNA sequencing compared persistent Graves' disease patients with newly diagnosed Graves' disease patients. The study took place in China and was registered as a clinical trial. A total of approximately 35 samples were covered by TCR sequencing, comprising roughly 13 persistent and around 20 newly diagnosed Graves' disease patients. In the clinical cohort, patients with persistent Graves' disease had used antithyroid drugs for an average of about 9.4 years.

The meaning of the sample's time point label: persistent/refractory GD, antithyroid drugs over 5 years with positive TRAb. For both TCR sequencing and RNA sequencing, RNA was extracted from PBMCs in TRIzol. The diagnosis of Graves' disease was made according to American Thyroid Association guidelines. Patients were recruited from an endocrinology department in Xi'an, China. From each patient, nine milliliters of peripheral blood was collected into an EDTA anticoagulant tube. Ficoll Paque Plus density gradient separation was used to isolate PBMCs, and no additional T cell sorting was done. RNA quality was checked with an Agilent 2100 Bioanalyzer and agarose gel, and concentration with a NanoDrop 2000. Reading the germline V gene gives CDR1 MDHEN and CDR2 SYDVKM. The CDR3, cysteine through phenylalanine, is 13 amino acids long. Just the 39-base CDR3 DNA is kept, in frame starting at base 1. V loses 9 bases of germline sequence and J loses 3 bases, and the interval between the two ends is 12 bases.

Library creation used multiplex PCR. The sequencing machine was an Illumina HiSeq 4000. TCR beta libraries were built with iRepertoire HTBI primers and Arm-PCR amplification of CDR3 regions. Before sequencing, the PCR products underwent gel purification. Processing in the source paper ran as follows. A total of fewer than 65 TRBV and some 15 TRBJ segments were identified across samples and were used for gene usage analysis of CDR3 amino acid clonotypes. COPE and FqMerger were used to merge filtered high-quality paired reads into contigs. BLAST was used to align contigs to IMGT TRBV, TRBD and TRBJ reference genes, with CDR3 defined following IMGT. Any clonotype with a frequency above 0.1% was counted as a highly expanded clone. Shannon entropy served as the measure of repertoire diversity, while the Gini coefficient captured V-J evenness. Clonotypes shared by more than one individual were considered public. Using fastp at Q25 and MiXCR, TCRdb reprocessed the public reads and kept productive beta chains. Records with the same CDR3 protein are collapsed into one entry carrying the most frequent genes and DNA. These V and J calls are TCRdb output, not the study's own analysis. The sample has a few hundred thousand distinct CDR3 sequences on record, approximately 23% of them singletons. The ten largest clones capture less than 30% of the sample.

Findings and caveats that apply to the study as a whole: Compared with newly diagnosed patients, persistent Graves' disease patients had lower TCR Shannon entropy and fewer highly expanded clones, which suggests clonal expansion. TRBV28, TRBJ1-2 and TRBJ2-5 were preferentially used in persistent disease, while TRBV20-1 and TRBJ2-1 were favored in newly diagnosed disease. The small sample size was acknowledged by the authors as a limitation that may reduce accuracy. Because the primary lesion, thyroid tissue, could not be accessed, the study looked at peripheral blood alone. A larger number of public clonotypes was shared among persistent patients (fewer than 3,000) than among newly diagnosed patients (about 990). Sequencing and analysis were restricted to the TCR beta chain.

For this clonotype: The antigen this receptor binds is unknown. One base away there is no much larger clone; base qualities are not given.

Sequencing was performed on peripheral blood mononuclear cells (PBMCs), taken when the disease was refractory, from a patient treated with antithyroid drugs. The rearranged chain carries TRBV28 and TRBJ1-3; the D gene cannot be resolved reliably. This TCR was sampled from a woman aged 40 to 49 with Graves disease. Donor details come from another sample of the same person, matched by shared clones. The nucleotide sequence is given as TGTGCCAGTGCCGCTTCGTATGGAAACACCATATATTTT. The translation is CASAASYGNTIYF. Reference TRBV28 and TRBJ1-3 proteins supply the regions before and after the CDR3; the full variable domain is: DVKVTQSSRYLVKRTGEKVFLECVQDMDHENMFWYRQDPGLGLRLIYFSYDVKMKEKGDIPEGYSVSREKKERFSLILESASTNQTSMYLCASAASYGNTIYFGEGSWLTVV.